This T cell receptor beta chain was found in a study of cytomegalovirus exposure and HLA in healthy donors. Findings and caveats of the study: As confirmed in vitro, a few CMV-associated chains were specific for CMV antigens.

This clone was observed a handful of times. Its antigen is undetermined. This CDR3 contains 15 residues. Germline V gene data show CDR1 as MDHEN and CDR2 as SYDVKM. The ends lost 7 bases at V and 7 bases at J; junction bases unmatched: 8. There were likely unrecorded immune exposures, though donors were nominally healthy when sampled. This PCR relied on a set of 60 Vbeta primers and 13 Jbeta primers. Sequencing used immunoSEQ multiplex PCR; TCRdb keeps in-frame clones, though not all of them. The sample carries some 130,000 clones, 75% to 90% recorded once. The sample consisted of PBMCs. The TCR was taken from a woman between 35 and 50 years old in good health and CMV-seronegative. The chain is built from TRBV28 and TRBJ2-1, with 12 nucleotides matching TRBD2. This chain's CDR3 is CASTPRTSGGNEQFF. The CDR3 coding sequence is TGTGCCAGCACCCCTCGAACTAGCGGGGGGAATGAGCAGTTCTTC. The complete variable domain, with remaining parts taken from reference TRBV28 and TRBJ2-1, reads DVKVTQSSRYLVKRTGEKVFLECVQDMDHENMFWYRQDPGLGLRLIYFSYDVKMKEKGDIPEGYSVSREKKERFSLILESASTNQTSMYLCASTPRTSGGNEQFFGPGTRLTVL.